This is a list of T cell receptor beta chains from one sample in a study of T cells in Graves' hyperthyroidism and ophthalmopathy. TCRdb used MiXCR to reprocess the multiplex PCR reads, holding one entry per CDR3 protein. The sample has approximately 370,000 distinct CDR3 sequences, 17% seen once. The sample consisted of blood. Every receptor here comes from a woman younger than 45 with Graves' hyperthyroidism that later progressed to Graves' ophthalmopathy. The CDR3 runs from the conserved cysteine through the conserved F or W. D genes are given only for firm matches. Size tells how often a clone was seen (once, few, many) or the class of an expanded clone, and some rows leave it out.

D | J | size | V | CDR3 | DNA
NA | TRBJ2-3 | NA | TRBV5-1 | CASSPGTDSTDTQYF | TGCGCCAGCAGCCCAGGGACGGACAGCACAGATACGCAGTATTTT
NA | TRBJ1-2 | few | TRBV19 | CAAGEKGYTF | TGTGCCGCCGGGGAGAAGGGCTACACCTTC
NA | TRBJ2-2 | many | TRBV2 | CASMAAPAGELFF | TGTGCCAGCATGGCAGCCCCGGCCGGGGAGCTGTTTTTT
NA | TRBJ1-1 | few | TRBV27 | CASSSQGPHEAFF | TGTGCCAGCAGTTCCCAAGGGCCCCACGAAGCTTTCTTT
NA | TRBJ2-7 | NA | TRBV5-6 | CASSPIDLPYEQYF | TGTGCCAGCAGCCCGATCGACTTGCCCTACGAGCAGTACTTC
NA | TRBJ2-5 | many | TRBV12-3/TRBV12-4 | CASSFSGGETQYF | TGTGCCAGCAGTTTTTCCGGTGGAGAGACCCAGTACTTC
NA | TRBJ1-2 | many | TRBV2 | CASTYPGGGSYGYTF | TGTGCCAGCACCTACCCCGGGGGGGGGTCATATGGCTACACCTTC
TRBD1 | TRBJ2-1 | NA | TRBV11-3 | CASSLLQGAFNNEQFF | TGTGCCAGCAGCCTACTACAGGGGGCGTTCAATAATGAGCAGTTCTTC
NA | TRBJ1-5 | few | TRBV19 | CASSAVTVSNQPQHF | TGTGCCAGTAGCGCAGTGACAGTTAGCAATCAGCCCCAGCATTTT
TRBD1 | TRBJ2-5 | many | TRBV20-1 | CSARTGWGGETQYF | TGCAGTGCCAGGACAGGGTGGGGTGGGGAGACCCAGTACTTC
NA | TRBJ2-7 | many | TRBV15 | CATSSHGSEQYF | TGTGCCACCAGCAGCCACGGTTCCGAGCAGTACTTC
NA | TRBJ2-2 | many | TRBV3-1 | CASSLGRSGELFF | TGTGCCAGCAGCCTTGGACGGTCCGGGGAGCTGTTTTTT
NA | TRBJ1-6 | many | TRBV27 | CASSLFGGNNSPLHF | TGTGCCAGCAGTTTATTTGGTGGTAATAATTCACCCCTCCACTTT
NA | TRBJ2-5 | NA | TRBV20-1 | CSAREGPRGETQYF | TGCAGTGCTAGAGAAGGGCCCCGGGGGGAGACCCAGTACTTC
NA | TRBJ2-7 | many | TRBV25-1 | CASSEYRSSYEQYF | TGTGCCAGCAGTGAATACAGGAGCTCCTACGAGCAGTACTTC
TRBD2 | TRBJ2-1 | many | TRBV15 | CATSILAGVANEQFF | TGTGCCACCAGCATACTAGCGGGAGTGGCAAATGAGCAGTTCTTC
NA | TRBJ2-5 | many | TRBV18 | CASSITRRETQYF | TGTGCCAGCTCAATAACTAGAAGGGAGACCCAGTACTTC
NA | TRBJ2-2 | once | TRBV7-9 | CASSLVLSANTGELFF | TGTGCCAGCAGCTTAGTTCTGTCAGCGAACACCGGGGAGCTGTTTTTT
NA | TRBJ1-1 | many | TRBV18 | CASTGTRGTEAFF | TGTGCCAGCACGGGGACCCGGGGCACTGAAGCTTTCTTT
NA | TRBJ2-7 | many | TRBV11-2 | CASSSGKFRYEQYF | TGTGCCAGCAGCTCCGGGAAGTTTAGGTACGAGCAGTACTTC
TRBD1 | TRBJ1-1 | NA | TRBV28 | CASSLAGGSNTEAFF | TGTGCCAGCAGTCTGGCAGGGGGTTCGAACACTGAAGCTTTCTTT
NA | TRBJ2-2 | many | TRBV5-1 | CASSLAGGSNTGELFF | TGCGCCAGCAGCTTGGCCGGGGGATCGAACACCGGGGAGCTGTTTTTT